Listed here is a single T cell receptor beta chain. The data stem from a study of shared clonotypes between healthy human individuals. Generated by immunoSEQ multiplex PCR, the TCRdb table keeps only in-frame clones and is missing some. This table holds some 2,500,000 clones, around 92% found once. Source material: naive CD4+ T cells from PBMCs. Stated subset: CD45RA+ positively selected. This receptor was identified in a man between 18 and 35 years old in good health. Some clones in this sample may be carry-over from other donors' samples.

CDR3 in amino acids: CASSINGANSPLHF. The CDR3 DNA reads TGTGCCAGTAGTATAAACGGCGCGAATTCACCCCTCCACTTT. This rearrangement joins TRBV19 to TRBJ1-6; D is unresolved. Trimming took off 2 bases at V and 7 bases at J, with 9 bases between the two ends. This CDR3 spans 14 amino acids. Germline CDR1 and CDR2: LNHDA and SQIVND (reference sequence).